A single sample is the source of the 17 T cell receptor beta chains below, sequenced in a study of monozygotic twins with inflammatory bowel disease. TCRdb re-called the 5' RACE reads, yielding one record per CDR3 amino acid sequence without DNA. This table holds about 300,000 distinct CDR3 sequences. Sequences were obtained from blood. The receptors here all came from a human donor with ulcerative colitis or Crohn's disease, or a healthy co-twin of an affected twin (not recorded which).

The gene calls are TRBV18 and TRBJ1-1. The CDR3 runs to 13 residues. The germline V gene has CDR1 KGHSH and CDR2 LQKENI. This chain's CDR3 is CASSPNRDTEAFF.

The chain carries TRBV9 and TRBJ2-1; the TCRdb D gene call, TRBD2, has no DNA to confirm it. The V gene's germline CDR1 is SGDLS and CDR2 YYNGEE. The CDR3 is made up of 15 amino acids. The CDR3 loop is CASSVRAGGLNEQFF.

This sequence joins TRBV5-1 and TRBJ2-3; the D call from TCRdb, TRBD2, cannot be confirmed without DNA. Per the germline V gene, CDR1 is SGHRS and CDR2 is YFSETQ. CDR3 length equals 15 residues. CDR3 sequence reads: CASSSLTTSGDTQYF.

The chain couples TRBV11-2 to TRBJ2-5; TCRdb outputs TRBD1, but without DNA this stays unchecked. The CDR3 is 16 amino acids. CDR1 and CDR2 from the germline V gene are SGHAT and FQNNGV. This CDR3 is CASSPGWDRFQETQYF.

The V call is TRBV5-5, the J call TRBJ2-7. This CDR3 comprises 15 residues. Germline loops: CDR1 SGHKS, CDR2 YYEKEE (reference sequence). The CDR3 sequence: CASSLDRTSSYEQYF.

V and J are TRBV24-1 and TRBJ2-2. This CDR3 spans 14 amino acids. Looked up from germline, CDR1 is KGHDR and CDR2 is SFDVKD. CDR3: CATSVVNRAGELFF.

The chain is built from TRBV4-3 and TRBJ1-1; the D call of TRBD1 rests on TCRdb alone, since no DNA is present to check it. This CDR3 region has 14 residues. CDR1 LGHNA and CDR2 YSLEER come from the germline V gene. The CDR3: CASSQDSWGIEAFF.

The chain recombines TRBV28 with TRBJ1-5. The CDR3 has 12 amino acids. Germline CDR1 reads MDHEN; CDR2 reads SYDVKM. The CDR3 region is CASSEGAQPQHF.

The chain recombines TRBV6-1 with TRBJ2-7; TCRdb designates TRBD1, a call that cannot be tested without DNA. The CDR3 is 14 amino acids. Germline V lookup: CDR1 MNHNS, CDR2 SASEGT. The CDR3 loop is CASRGDRGPYEQYF.

The rearrangement links TRBV5-5 to TRBJ1-5; TCRdb proposes TRBD1, but this gene call is untestable without DNA. This CDR3 is 15 amino acids long. The germline CDR1 and CDR2 sequences are SGHKS and YYEKEE (reference sequence). The CDR3 region is CASSPSGAGNQPQHF.

The chain employs TRBV5-5 and TRBJ2-7; TCRdb's D call, TRBD1, is unchecked because there is no DNA. CDR1 is SGHKS, CDR2 YYEKEE, per germline (reference sequence). The CDR3 contains 14 residues. CDR3 sequence reads: CASSFGGLSYEQYF.

V usage is TRBV6-2 or TRBV6-3 and J usage is TRBJ2-3; checking the TCRdb D call of TRBD1 is not possible without DNA. Germline V gene lookup returns CDR1 MNHEY and CDR2 SVGEGT. CDR3 length equals 14 residues. The chain's CDR3 is CASSSLIPTDTQYF.

V gene TRBV6-2 or TRBV6-3 combines with J gene TRBJ1-2; the TCRdb D gene call, TRBD1, has no DNA to confirm it. The CDR3 totals 14 residues. Germline V gene sequence: CDR1 MNHEY, CDR2 SVGEGT. CDR3 region: CASSYQGQAYGYTF.

This chain connects TRBV5-1 to TRBJ2-2. Germline-derived CDR1 and CDR2 are SGHRS and YFSETQ. There are 13 residues in the CDR3. The CDR3: CASRALDAGELYF. Drawing the rest from reference TRBV5-1 and TRBJ2-2, the complete variable domain is KAGVTQTPRYLIKTRGQQVTLSCSPISGHRSVSWYQQTPGQGLQFLFEYFSETQRNKGNFPGRFSGRQFSNSRSEMNVSTLELGDSALYLCASRALDAGELYFGEGSRLTVL.

This chain joins TRBV7-3 and TRBJ1-5; the TRBD1 assignment by TCRdb is unverifiable without DNA. The CDR3 has 17 residues. The germline V gene has CDR1 SGHTA and CDR2 FQGTGA. This chain's CDR3 is CASSLAPDTYSNQPQHF.

The chain uses TRBV11-2 and TRBJ2-1. Germline values: CDR1 SGHAT, CDR2 FQNNGV. This CDR3 comprises 13 residues. The CDR3 sequence: CASSLESLGEQFF.

This chain links TRBV24-1 with TRBJ1-5; the D gene TCRdb calls, TRBD1, cannot be checked with no DNA. The germline V gene encodes CDR1 KGHDR and CDR2 SFDVKD. The CDR3 loop spans 13 amino acids. CDR3 amino acids: CATRGGVEQPQHF.